The 12 T cell receptor beta chains in this list originate from one sample, sequenced in a study of T-cell memory formation after mild COVID-19. Each CDR3 protein gets one entry after TCRdb re-called the 5' RACE reads with MiXCR. The top ten clones hold about a fifth of a sample with approximately 300,000 distinct CDR3 sequences, more than 15% of them seen once. The specimen was PBMCs or a T cell subset sorted from them (not recorded which). These receptors all come from a man younger than 35 who had mild COVID-19 (a few samples of this study predate the infection). Cell type and time point are not known.

The rearrangement joins TRBV11-2 to TRBJ1-6, with no clear D. Trimming left V 1 base short and J 9 bases short, with 10 bases between. CDR1 SGHAT and CDR2 FQNNGV come from the germline V gene. CDR3 length: 14 residues. The CDR3: CASSLGPGGSPLHF. The CDR3 region has the DNA TGTGCCAGCAGCTTAGGACCGGGAGGTTCACCCCTCCACTTT.

This clonotype came up a few times. The rearrangement uses TRBV6-2 or TRBV6-3 and TRBJ2-5; D is uncertain. Per the germline V gene, CDR1 is MNHEY and CDR2 is SVGEGT. The V end lost 2 bases, the J end lost 4 bases, and 5 bases lay between the germline ends. This CDR3 has 12 residues. Here the CDR3 reads CASSYGRETQYF. CDR3 sequence (DNA): TGTGCCAGCAGTTACGGTAGAGAGACCCAGTACTTC.

The gene calls are TRBV9 and TRBJ1-2; 9 nucleotides line up with TRBD1. Germline lookup yields CDR1 SGDLS and CDR2 YYNGEE. The J segment lost 8 bases and the V segment lost 4 bases, leaving 6 bases of the junction unmatched. The CDR3 runs to 13 residues. CDR3 DNA: TGTGCCAGCAGCTCTGGGACAGGGATGGGCTACACCTTC. It codes for CASSSGTGMGYTF.

The gene calls are TRBV6-2 or TRBV6-3 and TRBJ2-2; D gene ambiguous. Trimming took off 5 bases at V and 4 bases at J, with 14 bases between the two ends. Germline V gene lookup returns CDR1 MNHEY and CDR2 SVGEGT. The CDR3 has 15 residues. In DNA, the CDR3 is TGTGCCAGCAGTAACGCCGCGACTGTCACCGGGGAGCTGTTTTTT. Translated: CASSNAATVTGELFF.

This chain uses TRBV12-3 or TRBV12-4 with TRBJ2-7; TRBD2 might be the D (5 bases). V dropped 2 bases and J dropped 2 bases, with 10 bases sitting between them. The CDR3 runs to 14 residues. The CDR3 is CASSLTGSAYEQYF. The CDR3 nucleotides are TGTGCCAGCAGTTTAACGGGGAGTGCCTACGAGCAGTACTTC.

This clonotype was seen a handful of times. The V and J genes are TRBV7-9 and TRBJ1-2; unclear D gene. The CDR3 extends over 12 amino acids. V gave up 3 bases and J gave up 8 bases, with 10 bases separating them. Germline CDR1 SEHNR, CDR2 FQNEAQ (reference sequence). CDR3 DNA sequence: TGTGCCAGCAGCTTCGAAAATGGAGGCTACACCTTC. Its translation is CASSFENGGYTF.

This clonotype was observed at least ten times. The rearrangement links TRBV5-6 to TRBJ1-2, with D possibly TRBD1 on 6 matching bases. The V gene lost 5 bases and the J gene lost 4 bases, with 18 bases spanning the gap. This CDR3 comprises 15 residues. Germline V gene data show CDR1 as SGHDT and CDR2 as YYEEEE. The CDR3 DNA sequence: TGTGCCAGCAGTCTGAGGGGGGTTGGAAGCTATGGCTACACCTTC. This translates into CASSLRGVGSYGYTF.

Only a few counts were recorded for this clonotype. CDR3 DNA sequence: TGCAGCGTTTTACGGATGAACACTGAAGCTTTCTTT. Its translation is CSVLRMNTEAFF. This sequence joins TRBV29-1 and TRBJ1-1; no clear D. Per the germline V gene, CDR1 is SQVTM and CDR2 is ANQGSEA. Trimming took off 5 bases at V and 0 bases at J, with 7 bases between the two ends. CDR3 length: 12 amino acids.

The chain couples TRBV7-9 to TRBJ1-2, with a weak D call TRBD1 (6 bases). From germline, CDR1 is SEHNR and CDR2 FQNEAQ (reference sequence). The CDR3 loop spans 15 amino acids. V was shortened by 2 bases and J by 6 bases, with 16 bases between the two germline ends. The CDR3 bases are TGTGCCAGCAGCTTAAATGAGCCAGGGGTGGATGGCTACACCTTC. Translating it yields CASSLNEPGVDGYTF.

The chain combines TRBV29-1 with TRBJ2-1; the match to TRBD2 covers 15 bases. The CDR3 totals 15 residues. CDR1 SQVTM and CDR2 ANQGSEA come from the germline V gene. Losses at the gene ends were 6 bases for V and 6 bases for J; bases not matched to a gene: 6. The CDR3 DNA reads TGCAGCGTAGAGGGACTAGCGGGGGGAGTCAATGAGCAGTTCTTC. It translates to CSVEGLAGGVNEQFF.

The V call is TRBV7-2, the J call TRBJ2-5; no reliable D call. The V end lost 0 bases, the J end lost 5 bases, and 4 bases lay between the germline ends. The CDR3 spans 12 residues. The germline gives CDR1 SGHTA, CDR2 FQGNSA. In nucleotides, the CDR3 is TGTGCCAGCAGCTTAGCGTTGGAGACCCAGTACTTC. This encodes CASSLALETQYF. Full variable domain (remainder filled in from reference TRBV7-2 and TRBJ2-5): GAGVSQSPSNKVTEKGKDVELRCDPISGHTALYWYRQSLGQGLEFLIYFQGNSAPDKSGLPSDRFSAERTGGSVSTLTIQRTQQEDSAVYLCASSLALETQYFGPGTRLLVL.

This clonotype has a handful of counts. The chain has TRBV18 and TRBJ1-6, with D possibly being TRBD1 (6 bases). Trimming stripped 4 bases from V and 5 bases from J, with 15 bases between. CDR1 KGHSH and CDR2 LQKENI come from the germline V gene. The CDR3 is 16 residues long. This CDR3 is CASSRTLQGNNSPLHF. The CDR3 nucleotides are TGTGCCAGCTCACGAACTCTTCAGGGGAATAATTCACCCCTCCACTTT.